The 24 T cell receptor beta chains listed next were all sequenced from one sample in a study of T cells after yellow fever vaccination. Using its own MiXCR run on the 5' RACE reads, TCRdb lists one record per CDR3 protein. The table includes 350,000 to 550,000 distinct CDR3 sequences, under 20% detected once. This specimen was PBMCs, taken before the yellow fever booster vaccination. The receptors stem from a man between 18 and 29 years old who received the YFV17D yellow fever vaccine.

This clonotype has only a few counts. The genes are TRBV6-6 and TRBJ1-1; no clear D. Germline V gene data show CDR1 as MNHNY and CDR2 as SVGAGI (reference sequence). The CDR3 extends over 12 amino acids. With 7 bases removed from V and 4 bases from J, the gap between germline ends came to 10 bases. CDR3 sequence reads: CASTDGATEAFF. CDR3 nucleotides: TGTGCCAGCACCGACGGAGCCACTGAAGCTTTCTTT.

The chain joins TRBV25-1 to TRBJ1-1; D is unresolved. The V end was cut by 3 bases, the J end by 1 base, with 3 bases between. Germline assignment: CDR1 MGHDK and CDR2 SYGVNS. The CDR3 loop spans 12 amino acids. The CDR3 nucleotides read TGTGCCAGCAGTGACAGGAACACTGAAGCTTTCTTT. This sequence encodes CASSDRNTEAFF.

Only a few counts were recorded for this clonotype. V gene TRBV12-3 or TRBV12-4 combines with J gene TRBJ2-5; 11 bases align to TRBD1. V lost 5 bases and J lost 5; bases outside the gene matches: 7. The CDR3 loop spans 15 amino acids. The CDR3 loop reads CASSLGQGAGETQYF. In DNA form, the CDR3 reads TGTGCCAGCAGTCTTGGACAGGGGGCAGGGGAGACCCAGTACTTC.

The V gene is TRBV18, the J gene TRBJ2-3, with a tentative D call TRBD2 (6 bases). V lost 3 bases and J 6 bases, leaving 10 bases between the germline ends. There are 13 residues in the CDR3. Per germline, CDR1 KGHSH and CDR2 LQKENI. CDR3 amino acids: CASSPRDFDTQYF. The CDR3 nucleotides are TGTGCCAGCTCACCCCGGGACTTTGATACGCAGTATTTT.

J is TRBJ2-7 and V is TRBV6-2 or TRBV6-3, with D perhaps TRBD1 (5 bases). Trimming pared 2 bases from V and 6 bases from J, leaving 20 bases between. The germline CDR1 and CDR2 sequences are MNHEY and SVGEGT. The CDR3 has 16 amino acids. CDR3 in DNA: TGTGCCAGCAGTTACGGTGAGACAGCCCCTCCCTCCGAGCAGTACGTC. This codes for CASSYGETAPPSEQYV.

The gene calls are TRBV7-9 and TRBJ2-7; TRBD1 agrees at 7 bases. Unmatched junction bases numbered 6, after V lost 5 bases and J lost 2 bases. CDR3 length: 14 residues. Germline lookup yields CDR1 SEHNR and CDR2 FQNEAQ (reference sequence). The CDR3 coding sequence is TGTGCCAGCAGCCGGGACAGTGGCCCCTACGAGCAGTACTTC. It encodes CASSRDSGPYEQYF.

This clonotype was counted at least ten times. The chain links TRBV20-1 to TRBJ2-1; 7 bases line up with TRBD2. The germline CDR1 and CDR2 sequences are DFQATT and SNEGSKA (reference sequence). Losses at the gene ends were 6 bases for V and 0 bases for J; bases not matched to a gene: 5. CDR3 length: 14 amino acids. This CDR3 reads CSALWGGSYNEQFF. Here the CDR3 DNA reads TGCAGTGCCCTGTGGGGGGGCTCCTACAATGAGCAGTTCTTC.

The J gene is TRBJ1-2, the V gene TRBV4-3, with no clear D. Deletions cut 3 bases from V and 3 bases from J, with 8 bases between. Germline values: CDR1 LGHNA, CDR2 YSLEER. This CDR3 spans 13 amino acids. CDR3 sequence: CASSHPGDYGYTF. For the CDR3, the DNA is TGCGCCAGCAGCCATCCAGGAGACTATGGCTACACCTTC.

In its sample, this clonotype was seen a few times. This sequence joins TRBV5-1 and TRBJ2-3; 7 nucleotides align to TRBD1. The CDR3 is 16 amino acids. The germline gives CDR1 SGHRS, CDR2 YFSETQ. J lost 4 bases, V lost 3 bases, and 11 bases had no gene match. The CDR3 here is CASSSVPQGSPDTQYF. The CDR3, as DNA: TGCGCCAGCAGCTCGGTACCACAGGGGTCCCCAGATACGCAGTATTTT.

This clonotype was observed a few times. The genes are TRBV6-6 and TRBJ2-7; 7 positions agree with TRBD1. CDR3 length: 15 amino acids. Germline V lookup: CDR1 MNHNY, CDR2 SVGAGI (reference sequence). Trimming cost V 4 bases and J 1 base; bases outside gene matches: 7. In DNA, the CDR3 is TGTGCCAGCAGTTTGGGGACAGCTAAGTCCTACGAGCAGTACGTC. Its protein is CASSLGTAKSYEQYV.

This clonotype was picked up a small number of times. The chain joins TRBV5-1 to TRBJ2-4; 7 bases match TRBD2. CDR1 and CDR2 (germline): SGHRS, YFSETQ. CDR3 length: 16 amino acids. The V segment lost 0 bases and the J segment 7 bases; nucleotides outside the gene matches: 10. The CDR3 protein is CASSLVLGGSRNIQYF. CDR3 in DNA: TGCGCCAGCAGCTTGGTGCTGGGGGGGAGCAGGAACATTCAGTACTTC.

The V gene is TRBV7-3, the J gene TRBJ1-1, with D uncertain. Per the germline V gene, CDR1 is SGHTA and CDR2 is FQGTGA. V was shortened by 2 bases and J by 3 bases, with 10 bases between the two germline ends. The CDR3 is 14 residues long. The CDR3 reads CASSLSDRHTEAFF. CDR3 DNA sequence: TGTGCCAGCAGCTTATCGGACCGCCACACTGAAGCTTTCTTT.

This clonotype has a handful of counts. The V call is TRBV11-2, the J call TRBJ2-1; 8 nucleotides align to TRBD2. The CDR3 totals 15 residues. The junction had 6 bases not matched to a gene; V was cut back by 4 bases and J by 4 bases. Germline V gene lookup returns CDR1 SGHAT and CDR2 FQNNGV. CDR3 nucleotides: TGTGCCAGCAGCTCGGGACTAGGGGGGTACAATGAGCAGTTCTTC. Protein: CASSSGLGGYNEQFF.

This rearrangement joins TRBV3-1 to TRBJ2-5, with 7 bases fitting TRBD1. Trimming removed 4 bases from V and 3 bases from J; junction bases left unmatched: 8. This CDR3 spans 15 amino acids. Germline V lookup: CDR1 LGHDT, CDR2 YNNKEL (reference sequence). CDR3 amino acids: CASSPPLGQEETQYF. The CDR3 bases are TGTGCCAGCAGCCCACCCCTTGGACAGGAAGAGACCCAGTACTTC.

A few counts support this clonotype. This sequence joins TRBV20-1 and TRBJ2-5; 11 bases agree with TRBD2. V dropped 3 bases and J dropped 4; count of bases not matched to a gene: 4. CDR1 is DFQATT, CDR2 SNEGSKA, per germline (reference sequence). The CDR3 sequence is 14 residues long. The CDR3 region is CSASSGGGGETQYF. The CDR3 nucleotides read TGCAGTGCTAGTAGCGGGGGGGGTGGAGAGACCCAGTACTTC.

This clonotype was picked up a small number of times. CDR3 sequence: CSVLTDSLAQHF. The CDR3 coding sequence is TGCAGCGTTCTGACAGACAGTTTGGCCCAGCATTTT. This rearrangement joins TRBV29-1 to TRBJ1-5; TRBD1 is a possible D gene (5 bases). In germline, CDR1 is SQVTM, CDR2 ANQGSEA. V shed 5 bases and J shed 11 bases, with 16 bases lying between them. The length of the CDR3 is 12 residues. Filled out from reference TRBV29-1 and TRBJ1-5, the complete variable domain reads SAVISQKPSRDICQRGTSLTIQCQVDSQVTMMFWYRQQPGQSLTLIATANQGSEATYESGFVIDKFPISRPNLTFSTLTVSNMSPEDSSIYLCSVLTDSLAQHFGDGTRLSIL.

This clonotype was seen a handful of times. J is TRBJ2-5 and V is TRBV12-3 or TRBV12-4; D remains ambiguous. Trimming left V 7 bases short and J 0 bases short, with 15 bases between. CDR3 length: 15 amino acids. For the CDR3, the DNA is TGTGCCAGCACTGCCGCTCGGCTGTACCAAGAGACCCAGTACTTC. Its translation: CASTAARLYQETQYF.

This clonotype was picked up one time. The CDR3: CARAENSNQPQHF. The CDR3 bases are TGTGCAAGGGCGGAGAATAGCAATCAGCCCCAGCATTTT. The rearrangement uses TRBV12-2 and TRBJ1-5. TRBV12-2 is a known pseudogene. The CDR3 runs to 13 residues.

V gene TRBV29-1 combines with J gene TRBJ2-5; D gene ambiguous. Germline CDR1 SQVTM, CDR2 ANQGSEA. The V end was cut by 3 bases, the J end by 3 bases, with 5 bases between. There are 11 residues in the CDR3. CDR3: CSVDTKETQYF. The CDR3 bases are TGCAGCGTTGACACCAAAGAGACCCAGTACTTC.

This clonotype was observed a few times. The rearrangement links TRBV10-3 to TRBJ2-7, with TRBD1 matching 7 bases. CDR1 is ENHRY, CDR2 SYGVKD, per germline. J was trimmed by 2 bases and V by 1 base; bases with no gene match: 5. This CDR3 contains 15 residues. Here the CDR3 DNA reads TGTGCCATCAGTGAGTACAGGCAGGGGGCCTACGAGCAGTACTTC. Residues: CAISEYRQGAYEQYF.

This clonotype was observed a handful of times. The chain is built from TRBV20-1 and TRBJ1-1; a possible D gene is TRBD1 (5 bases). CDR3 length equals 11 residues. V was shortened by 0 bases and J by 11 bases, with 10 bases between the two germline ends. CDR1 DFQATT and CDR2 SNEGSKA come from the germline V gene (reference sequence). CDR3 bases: TGCAGTGCTAGAGAAATCCGGGGGGCTTTCTTT. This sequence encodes CSAREIRGAFF.

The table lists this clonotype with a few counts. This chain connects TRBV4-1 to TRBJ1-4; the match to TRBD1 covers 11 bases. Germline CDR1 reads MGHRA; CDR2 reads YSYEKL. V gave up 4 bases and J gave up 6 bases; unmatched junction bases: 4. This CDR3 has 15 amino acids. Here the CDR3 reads CASSLPGQGDEKLFF. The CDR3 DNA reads TGCGCCAGCAGCCTGCCGGGACAGGGGGATGAAAAACTGTTTTTT.

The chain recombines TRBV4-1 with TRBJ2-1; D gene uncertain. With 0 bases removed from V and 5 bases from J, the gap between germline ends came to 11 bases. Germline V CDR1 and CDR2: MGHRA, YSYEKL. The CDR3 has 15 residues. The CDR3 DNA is TGCGCCAGCAGCCAAGATAAGGACGGTAACAATGAGCAGTTCTTC. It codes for CASSQDKDGNNEQFF.

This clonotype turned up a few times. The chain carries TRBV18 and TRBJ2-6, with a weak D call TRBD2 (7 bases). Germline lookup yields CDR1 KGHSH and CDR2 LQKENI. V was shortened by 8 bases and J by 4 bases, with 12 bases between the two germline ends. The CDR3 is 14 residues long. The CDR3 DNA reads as TGTGCCAGCACGGCGGGGGCCGGGGCCAACGTCCTGACTTTC. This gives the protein CASTAGAGANVLTF.